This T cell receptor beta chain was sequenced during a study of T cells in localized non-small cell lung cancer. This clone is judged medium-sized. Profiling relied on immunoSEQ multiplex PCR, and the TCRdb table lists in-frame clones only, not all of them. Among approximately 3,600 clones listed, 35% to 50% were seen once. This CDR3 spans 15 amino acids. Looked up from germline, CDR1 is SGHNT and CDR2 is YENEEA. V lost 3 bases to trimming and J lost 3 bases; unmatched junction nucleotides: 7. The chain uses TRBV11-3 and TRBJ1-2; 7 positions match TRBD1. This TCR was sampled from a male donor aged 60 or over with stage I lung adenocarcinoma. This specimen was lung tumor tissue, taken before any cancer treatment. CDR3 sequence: CASSFLGTAHYGYTF. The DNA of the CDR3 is TGTGCCAGCAGCTTCCTGGGGACAGCCCACTATGGCTACACCTTC. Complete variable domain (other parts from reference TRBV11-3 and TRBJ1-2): EAGVVQSPRYKIIEKKQPVAFWCNPISGHNTLYWYLQNLGQGPELLIRYENEEAVDDSQLPKDRFSAERLKGVDSTLKIQPAELGDSAVYLCASSFLGTAHYGYTFGSGTRLTVV.